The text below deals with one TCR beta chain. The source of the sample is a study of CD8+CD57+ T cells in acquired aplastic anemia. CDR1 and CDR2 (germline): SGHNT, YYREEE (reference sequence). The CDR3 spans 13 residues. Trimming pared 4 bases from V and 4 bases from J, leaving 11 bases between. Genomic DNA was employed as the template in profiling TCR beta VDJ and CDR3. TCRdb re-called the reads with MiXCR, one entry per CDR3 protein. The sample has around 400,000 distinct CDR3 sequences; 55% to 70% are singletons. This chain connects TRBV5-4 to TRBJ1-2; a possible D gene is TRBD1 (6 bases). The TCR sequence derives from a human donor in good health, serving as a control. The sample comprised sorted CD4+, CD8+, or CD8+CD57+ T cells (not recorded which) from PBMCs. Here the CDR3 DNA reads TGTGCCAGCAGCGAACAGGGATGCTATGGCTACACCTTC. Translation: CASSEQGCYGYTF.